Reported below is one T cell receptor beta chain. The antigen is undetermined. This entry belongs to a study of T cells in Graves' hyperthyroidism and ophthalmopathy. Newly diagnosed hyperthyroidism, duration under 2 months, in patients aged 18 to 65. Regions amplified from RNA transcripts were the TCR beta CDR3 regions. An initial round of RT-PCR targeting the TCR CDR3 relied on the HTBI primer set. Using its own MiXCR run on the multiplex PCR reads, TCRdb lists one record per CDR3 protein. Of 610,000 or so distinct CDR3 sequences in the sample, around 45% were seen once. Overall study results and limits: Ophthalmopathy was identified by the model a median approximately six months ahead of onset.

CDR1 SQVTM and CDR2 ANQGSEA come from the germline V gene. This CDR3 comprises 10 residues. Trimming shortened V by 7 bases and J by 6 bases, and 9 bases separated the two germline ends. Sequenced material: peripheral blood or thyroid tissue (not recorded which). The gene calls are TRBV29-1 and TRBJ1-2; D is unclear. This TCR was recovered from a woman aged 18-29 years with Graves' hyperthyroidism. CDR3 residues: CSAGADGYTF. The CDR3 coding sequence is TGCAGCGCCGGAGCGGATGGCTACACCTTC.